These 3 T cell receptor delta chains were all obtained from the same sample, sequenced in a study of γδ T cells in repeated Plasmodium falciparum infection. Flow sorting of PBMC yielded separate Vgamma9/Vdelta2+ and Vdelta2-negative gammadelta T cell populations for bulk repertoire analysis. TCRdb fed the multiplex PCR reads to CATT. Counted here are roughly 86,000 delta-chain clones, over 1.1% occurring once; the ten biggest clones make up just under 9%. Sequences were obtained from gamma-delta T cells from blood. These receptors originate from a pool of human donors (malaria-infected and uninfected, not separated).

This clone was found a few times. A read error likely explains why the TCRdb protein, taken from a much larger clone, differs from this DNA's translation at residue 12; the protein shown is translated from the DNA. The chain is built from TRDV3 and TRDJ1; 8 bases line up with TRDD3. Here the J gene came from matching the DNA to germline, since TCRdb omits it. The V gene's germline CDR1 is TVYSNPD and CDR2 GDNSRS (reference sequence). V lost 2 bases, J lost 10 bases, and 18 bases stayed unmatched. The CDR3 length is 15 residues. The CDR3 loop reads CAFSQLLRGYTRLIF. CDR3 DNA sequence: TGTGCCTTTTCCCAGCTCTTGCGGGGATACACCAGACTCATCTTT.

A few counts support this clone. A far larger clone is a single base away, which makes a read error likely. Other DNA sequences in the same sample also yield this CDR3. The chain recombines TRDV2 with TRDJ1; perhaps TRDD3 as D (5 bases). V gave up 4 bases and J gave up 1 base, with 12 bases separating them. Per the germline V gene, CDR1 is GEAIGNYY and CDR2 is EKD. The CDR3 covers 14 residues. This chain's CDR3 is CACDSVGSTDKLIF. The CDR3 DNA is TGTGCCTGTGATTCAGTGGGGAGCACCGATAAACTCATCTTT.

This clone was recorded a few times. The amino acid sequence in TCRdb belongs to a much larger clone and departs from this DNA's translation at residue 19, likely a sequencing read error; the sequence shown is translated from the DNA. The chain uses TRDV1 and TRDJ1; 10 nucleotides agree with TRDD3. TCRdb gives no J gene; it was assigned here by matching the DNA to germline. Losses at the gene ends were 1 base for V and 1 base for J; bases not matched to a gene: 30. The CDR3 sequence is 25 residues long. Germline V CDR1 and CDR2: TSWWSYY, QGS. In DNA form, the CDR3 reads TGTGCTCTTGGGGAACCCTGGGGTCCGATACTGGGGGATCTTTCTTCACTCCCGTGCACCGATAAACTCATCTTT. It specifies CALGEPWGPILGDLSSLPCTDKLIF.